This T cell receptor (beta chain) was recorded in a study of blood T cells in healthy people across ages. A second PCR of roughly 7 to 11 cycles used a sample-barcoded 5' primer and a J-beta primer mix. Every cDNA molecule bore a tag from a template-switch adaptor containing 12 random nucleotides. TCRdb reprocessed the 5' RACE reads via MiXCR and lists one record per CDR3 protein. Of over 1,500,000 distinct CDR3 sequences listed, roughly two fifths are singletons. A few counts support this clonotype. Antigen unknown. Germline CDR1 is LGHNA and CDR2 is YSLEER. Trimming took off 7 bases at V and 6 bases at J, with 21 bases between the two ends. CDR3 size: 15 residues. Study-level results: The authors considered diversity estimates from one million T cells to be underestimates.

The gene calls are TRBV4-3 and TRBJ1-1, with TRBD1 as a possible D gene (6 bases). This TCR was sampled from a human donor in good health. The sequenced sample consisted of blood. CDR3 bases: TGCGCCAGCACGCTGCGGACAGATCGGGGTGCTGAAGCTTTCTTT. It yields the protein CASTLRTDRGAEAFF.